This section outlines one T cell receptor beta chain sequence together with its context. The antigen remains undetermined. Study-wide points: Larger-cohort validation covered only one TCR beta V-J rearrangement. Tumor Treg TCRs overlapped most with tumor naive CD4+ cells.

Tregs were sorted as CD4+CD25+CD127-/low cells. Full-length variable regions came from constant-region reverse primers plus semi-nested Nested Universal Primer A PCR. In TCRdb, the 5' RACE reads were re-called with MiXCR into one record per CDR3 protein. Among 8,000 to 10,000 distinct CDR3 sequences listed, just under 55% were seen once. Sequenced input: Tregs sorted from a lymph node. The TCR originated in a female donor with breast cancer.

The CDR3 DNA reads TGTGCCAGCAGTCCGGGAGAGACCCAGTACTTC. Amino acids: CASSPGETQYF. The J gene is TRBJ2-5, the V gene TRBV12-3 or TRBV12-4; D not certain. The CDR3 totals 11 residues. V was trimmed by 5 bases and J by 4 bases, leaving 5 bases between them.